This T cell receptor beta chain was sequenced during a study of tumor-infiltrating lymphocytes in localized non-small cell lung cancer. Study conclusions and caveats: Technical variation could not be separated from intratumor heterogeneity here.

TCRdb keeps only in-frame clones here, not all; method: immunoSEQ multiplex PCR. The top ten hold 13% of the sample, which has about 8,400 clones, around 77% seen once. Notes on this clone: Its antigen is currently unknown.

The CDR3 totals 14 residues. V dropped 3 bases and J dropped 2 bases, with 10 bases sitting between them. Germline V gene data show CDR1 as MGHDK and CDR2 as SYGVNS. The receptor was derived from a human donor with non-small cell lung cancer. The specimen was uninvolved lung tissue not adjacent to the tumor. The chain has TRBV25-1 and TRBJ1-2; TRBD1 is a possible D gene (5 bases). CDR3 protein: CASSDIGENYGYTF. In nucleotides, the CDR3 is TGTGCCAGCAGTGATATAGGGGAAAACTATGGCTACACCTTC.